This T cell receptor beta chain was sequenced during a study of T cells in localized non-small cell lung cancer. General observations from the study: Greater T cell density in blood accompanied longer overall survival. Only one tumor region went through sequencing, so heterogeneity may still be there. A median about 56 of the top 100 tumor clones appeared in adjacent lung. Uninvolved adjacent lung had the highest recorded T cell clonality, with tumor below it.

With 5 bases clipped from V and 4 bases from J, the junction kept 7 bases outside the gene matches. Germline CDR1 and CDR2: LNHDA and SQIVND (reference sequence). The CDR3 is made up of 15 amino acids. On this clone itself: Its antigen remains unidentified.

Using immunoSEQ multiplex PCR, the repertoire was profiled, and TCRdb retains in-frame clones only, with some absent. The data contain 12,000 or so clones, approximately 82% of them singletons. This sequence joins TRBV19 and TRBJ2-5; TRBD2 matches 10 bases. Sequenced here: peripheral blood, sampled before any cancer treatment. The receptor comes from a male donor aged 60 or over with stage I lung adenocarcinoma. In DNA, the CDR3 is TGTGCCAGTAGTCTGAGCGGGAGGGCCAGAGAGACCCAGTACTTC. The encoded protein is CASSLSGRARETQYF.